This T cell receptor (beta chain) was recovered during a study of molecular identifiers for immune sequencing clone quantification. V was pared by 5 bases and J by 2 bases, with 14 bases between. The CDR3 contains 15 residues. CDR1 and CDR2 from the germline V gene are SGHAT and FQNNGV. Via MiXCR, TCRdb re-called the PCR reads, giving one row per CDR3 protein. The sample shows about 640,000 distinct CDR3 sequences, just under 20% of them seen only once. In its sample, this clonotype was seen many times. This chain joins TRBV11-2 and TRBJ2-3; TRBD2 is a possible D gene (5 bases). The sequenced sample consisted of naive CD8+ T cells from blood, with Jurkat cell RNA spiked in. As to subset: FACS-sorted CD8+CD4-CCR7+CD45RA+ naive T cells. This sequence originates from a human donor in good health. Some libraries in this study had Jurkat cell RNA spiked in. DNA of the CDR3: TGTGCCAGCAGCCATACTAGATTCCCCACAGATACGCAGTATTTT. The encoded protein is CASSHTRFPTDTQYF.